This TCR beta chain was captured in a study of T cell changes during pregnancy in multiple sclerosis (dated by TCRdb to the late 2010s). In the study overall: The study looked at changes in the T cell repertoire across pregnancy in women with multiple sclerosis.

Spanning cysteine to phenylalanine, the CDR3 consists of 15 amino acids. Just the 45-base CDR3 DNA is kept, in frame starting at base 1. V is pruned by 3 bases and J by 1 base, leaving 2 bases of the junction without a gene match. From the germline V gene (reference sequence), CDR1 is LNHDA and CDR2 is SQIVND. Note on this clone: Its antigen is currently not known. Base quality data are lacking; no much larger clone is found one base away.

Library preparation used the immunoSEQ multiplex PCR assay. Here the immuneACCESS table is served through TCRdb, limited to in-frame sequences with V and J called. Missing clones are a known gap in these copies; in checked studies unresolved V genes cover under half, and the rest lacks a known reason. The sample contains about 100,000 clones, about 94% of them found a single time. About 1% of the sample lies in the top ten. The receptor chain draws on TRBV19 and TRBJ1-3; the central 8 bases match TRBD1. The sequence was obtained from a female donor with multiple sclerosis, enrolled in a pregnancy study. The sequences come from peripheral blood, collected before pregnancy. The nucleotide sequence is given as TGTGCCAGTAGTATTACAGGGGGATCTGGAAACACCATATATTTT. This encodes CASSITGGSGNTIYF.